The following is a T cell receptor (beta chain) sequence with its context. Using immunoSEQ multiplex PCR, the repertoire was profiled, and TCRdb retains in-frame clones only, with some absent. In the table there are some 350,000 clones, over 75% of which are singletons. These data come from a study of blood T cell repertoires in COVID-19. As for the study in general: Sites in the United States, Italy and Spain provided acute and convalescent COVID-19 samples. Sources were T cells, B-cell-depleted T cells, or PBMCs; the material itself was cDNA or gDNA.

CDR1 and CDR2 (germline): SGDLS, YYNGEE. The CDR3 is 16 residues long. V was pared by 3 bases and J by 0 bases, with 7 bases of the junction left unmatched. Across about two dozen US areas, participants ranged in age from about 18 to 90 years. What the recovered Cohort 3 donors had was two negative PCRs, clearance, or symptom resolution. The origin of this receptor is a woman aged 25 to 39 who had recovered from COVID-19. V usage is TRBV9 and J usage is TRBJ2-7; 9 nucleotides match TRBD1. Sequenced: PBMCs or T cells enriched from blood (not recorded which). CDR3 sequence reads: CASSAPGTGSSYEQYF. The CDR3 DNA follows: TGTGCCAGCAGCGCCCCCGGGACAGGGAGCTCCTACGAGCAGTACTTC.